This T cell receptor (beta chain) was observed in a study of CD8+CD57+ T cells in acquired aplastic anemia. CDR1 is SQVTM and CDR2 is ANQGSEA in the germline V gene. The length of the CDR3 is 15 residues. V gave up 8 bases and J gave up 2 bases, with 21 bases separating them. A remark on this clonotype: Its specificity is not known.

Findings and caveats of the study: Patients and controls shared just under 30 CD8+ CDR3 sequences, highly expressed in patients.

According to the study, genomic DNA was the template for TCR beta VDJ and CDR3 profiling. TCRdb re-called the reads with MiXCR, one entry per CDR3 protein. The table records 200,000 or so distinct CDR3 sequences, about three fifths of them present only once. The clonotype was recovered from a human donor with severe aplastic anemia or a healthy control (not recorded which). The V gene is TRBV29-1, the J gene TRBJ1-2; a possible D gene is TRBD1 (5 bases). The sample consisted of sorted CD4+, CD8+, or CD8+CD57+ T cells (not recorded which) from PBMCs. CDR3 coding DNA: TGCAGCTCTAAGCAGCTGTGGGGGTCCAACTATGGCTACACCTTC. Translation: CSSKQLWGSNYGYTF.